The clone carrying this T cell receptor (beta chain) has ten or more counts. The CDR3 length is 14 residues. Trimming pared 7 bases from V and 4 bases from J, leaving 17 bases between. Germline V gene data show CDR1 as SGHRS and CDR2 as YFSETQ. TCRdb used MiXCR to reprocess the RT-PCR reads, holding one entry per CDR3 protein. The repertoire consists of about a million distinct CDR3 sequences, with more than 15% occurring once and the leading ten covering 5% to 6.5%. These data come from a study of patients and donors after allogeneic stem cell transplantation. The chain is built from TRBV5-1 and TRBJ1-1; D call uncertain. The sequenced material came from blood, either unsorted or a sorted T cell fraction (not recorded which). The sequence was collected from a human donor who was either an allogeneic HSCT recipient or a stem cell or donor lymphocyte infusion donor (not recorded which). It is not recorded whose cells these are; they may come from a transplant donor. The CDR3 is CASDPGERVTEAFF. For the CDR3, the DNA is TGCGCCAGCGATCCAGGTGAGCGTGTCACTGAAGCTTTCTTT. Together with reference TRBV5-1 and TRBJ1-1, the CDR3 gives the full variable domain: KAGVTQTPRYLIKTRGQQVTLSCSPISGHRSVSWYQQTPGQGLQFLFEYFSETQRNKGNFPGRFSGRQFSNSRSEMNVSTLELGDSALYLCASDPGERVTEAFFGQGTRLTVV.